A selection of T cell receptor beta chains follows, all from one sample in a study of shared T cell receptors in the human thymus. Assay: immunoSEQ multiplex PCR; the TCRdb copy retains only in-frame clones and omits some. The sample has 630,000 or so clones; more than 75% are singletons. This sample was also put to use in a study of human thymus T cells.

Sequencing input: thymocytes. Receptor source: a boy in the first two years of life with a congenital heart defect. Each CDR3 is given with its conserved first and last residue. D genes are given only for firm matches. Clone sizes are given selectively: once, few, many, or a class where the clone is expanded.

d_call,v_call,clone_size,j_call,cdr3_nt,cdr3_aa
TRBD2,TRBV14,.,TRBJ2-2,TGTGCCAGCAGCCAATCCGTGAGCGGGAGGCACACCGGGGAGCTGTTTTTT,CASSQSVSGRHTGELFF
TRBD2,TRBV4-3,.,TRBJ2-1,TGCGCCAGCAGCCAAGATATGGGTAGAAGCGGGAGCCCAAATTGGGATGAGCAGTTCTTC,CASSQDMGRSGSPNWDEQFF
.,TRBV14,once,TRBJ2-7,TGTGCCAGCAGCCTGCGGGGAGACGGCGAGCAGTACTTC,CASSLRGDGEQYF
TRBD2,TRBV7-9,.,TRBJ2-1,TGTGCCAGCAGCACGGGACTAGCGGGCGAGCAGTTCTTC,CASSTGLAGEQFF
TRBD1,TRBV30,.,TRBJ1-4,TGTGCCTGGAGTGGGCACAGGGGTAATGAAAAACTGTTTTTT,CAWSGHRGNEKLFF
.,TRBV7-9,.,TRBJ2-7,TGTGCCAGCAGCTTATCCAACGAGCAGTACTTC,CASSLSNEQYF
.,TRBV5-1,.,TRBJ2-7,TGCGCCAGCAGCTTGACAGGGGAGGACTACGAGCAGTACTTC,CASSLTGEDYEQYF
.,TRBV1,.,TRBJ2-3,TGCACCAGCAGCCAAGTAGACCGGGGGGGAGTCACAGATACGCAGTATTTT,CTSSQVDRGGVTDTQYF
TRBD1,TRBV5-5,.,TRBJ1-2,TGTGCCAGCAGCTTGGCCGGGGGACAGGGCAACTATGGCTACACCTTC,CASSLAGGQGNYGYTF
.,TRBV7-6,.,TRBJ1-4,TGTGCCAGCAGCTTAGGGGTACAGGGCGGCGAAAAACTGTTTTTT,CASSLGVQGGEKLFF
TRBD2,TRBV4-1,once,TRBJ2-4,TGCGCCAGCAGCCAGCTAGCGGGGGTGAAAAACATTCAGTACTTC,CASSQLAGVKNIQYF
.,TRBV19,.,TRBJ1-5,TGTGCCAGTAGTATAGATGGGCTACAATTACATCGGCCCCAGCATTTT,CASSIDGLQLHRPQHF
TRBD2,TRBV27,once,TRBJ2-1,TGTGCCAGCGCTATAGCGGGACCGAATGAGCAGTTCTTC,CASAIAGPNEQFF
.,TRBV28,.,TRBJ1-4,TGTGCCAGCAGTCCCTCCGGGACACAGAATGAAAAACTGTTTTTT,CASSPSGTQNEKLFF
TRBD2,TRBV7-6,.,TRBJ2-1,TGTGCCAGCAGCTTAGCGGCGGCTAGCGGGAGCTATGAGCAGTTCTTC,CASSLAAASGSYEQFF
TRBD2,TRBV4-1,.,TRBJ2-1,TGCGCCAGCAGCCAACACAAGGAACTAGCGGGAGGGATCGACAATGAGCAGTTCTTC,CASSQHKELAGGIDNEQFF
.,TRBV2,.,TRBJ1-5,TGTGCCAGCAGTGAAACCGGGGGGGGTCAGCCCCAGCATTTT,CASSETGGGQPQHF
TRBD2,TRBV4-3,.,TRBJ2-2,TGCGCCAGCAGCCAAGATCGGGCTAGCGGAAACACCGGGGAGCTGTTTTTT,CASSQDRASGNTGELFF
TRBD1,TRBV2,.,TRBJ1-1,TGTGCCAGCACTATGACAGGGACGAACATTGAAGCTTTCTTT,CASTMTGTNIEAFF
TRBD1,TRBV6-1,once,TRBJ1-5,TGTGCCAGCAGTGACGGACAGGGAATGGGTCAGCCCCAGCATTTT,CASSDGQGMGQPQHF
.,TRBV19,.,TRBJ1-2,TGTGCCAGTAGTATAGATCCGCTATGGGCCTCCAGTGATGGCTACACCTTC,CASSIDPLWASSDGYTF
TRBD2,TRBV5-1,.,TRBJ2-3,TGCGCCAGCAGCGGGGGGGGACTAGCGGGGGTCACAGATACGCAGTATTTT,CASSGGGLAGVTDTQYF
TRBD2,TRBV7-9,.,TRBJ2-7,TGTGCCAGTACCTGGGCTAGCGGGAGCTTCGGCTCCTACGAGCAGTACTTC,CASTWASGSFGSYEQYF
.,TRBV5-3,few,TRBJ1-1,TGTGCCAGAAGCCTTCCTTCGACAAGGGGGAGCACTGAAGCTTTCTTT,CARSLPSTRGSTEAFF
TRBD2,TRBV29-1,.,TRBJ2-3,TGCAGCGTTGCGGACCCCAAGACTAGCGGGGGCTTTTGTTATGGAGATACGCAGTATTTT,CSVADPKTSGGFCYGDTQYF
TRBD1,TRBV6-1,.,TRBJ2-7,TGTGCCAGCAGTGAACGTAGGACAGGGGGAAACGAGCAGTACTTC,CASSERRTGGNEQYF
.,TRBV7-9,.,TRBJ1-5,TGTGCCAGCAGCTTAGAGCGTCAGCCCCAGCATTTT,CASSLERQPQHF
.,TRBV5-1,.,TRBJ1-2,TGCGCCAGCAGCCCGCAGACAGGAGACTATGGCTACACCTTC,CASSPQTGDYGYTF
TRBD1,TRBV28,.,TRBJ1-4,TGTGCCAGCAGTCCAAGGGACAGGGTAGATGAAAAACTGTTTTTT,CASSPRDRVDEKLFF
.,TRBV29-1,.,TRBJ2-1,TGCAGCGTTGAGGGGTTAACTAGAGTCGTCCACAATGAGCAGTTCTTC,CSVEGLTRVVHNEQFF
.,TRBV4-3,.,TRBJ2-3,TGCGCCAGCAGCCAAGGGGCAGGGGGGAGAGTCACAGATACGCAGTATTTT,CASSQGAGGRVTDTQYF
.,TRBV7-8,.,TRBJ2-3,TGTGCCAGCAGCCCCGGGGGACTTCAAGTTCTCACAGATACGCAGTATTTT,CASSPGGLQVLTDTQYF
TRBD1,TRBV5-1,.,TRBJ1-2,TGCGCCAGCAGCTTGGCTAACAGGGGGCTTGATGGCTACACCTTC,CASSLANRGLDGYTF
TRBD2,TRBV10-3,.,TRBJ2-3,TGTGCCATCAGTGACGTAGCGGGAGGGCCAGGAGATACGCAGTATTTT,CAISDVAGGPGDTQYF
.,TRBV4-3,.,TRBJ1-2,TGCGCCAGCAGCCCAGCCAGGGCCCGGGTACGGTCTCAATATGGCTACACCTTC,CASSPARARVRSQYGYTF
TRBD2,TRBV28,once,TRBJ2-1,TGTGCCAGCAGTTTACCACTAGCGGGGGGGCGGGGTGAGCAGTTCTTC,CASSLPLAGGRGEQFF
.,TRBV27,.,TRBJ2-1,TGTGCCAGCAGTTCACGACTAGGGTTCAATGAGCAGTTCTTC,CASSSRLGFNEQFF
.,TRBV6-1,.,TRBJ2-3,TGTGCCAGCAGTGGGCTGCGACAGAACAGCACAGATACGCAGTATTTT,CASSGLRQNSTDTQYF
.,TRBV28,.,TRBJ2-1,TGTGCCAGCAGTTTATCTAGAGAATACAATGAGCAGTTCTTC,CASSLSREYNEQFF
.,TRBV15,.,TRBJ1-5,TGTGCCACCAGCAGAGATCGGTGGGTACACGGGCAGCCCCAGCATTTT,CATSRDRWVHGQPQHF
TRBD1,TRBV7-8,once,TRBJ1-1,TGTGCCAGCAGCACTGACAGGGATGACACTGAAGCTTTCTTT,CASSTDRDDTEAFF
TRBD1,TRBV4-3,.,TRBJ2-1,TGCGCCAGCAGCCGGTCAGACAGGGAACGGAGCTACAATGAGCAGTTCTTC,CASSRSDRERSYNEQFF
TRBD2,TRBV27,.,TRBJ2-7,TGTGCCAGCAGTTTGCGAGCGGGAGGGGGCCACGAGCAGTACTTC,CASSLRAGGGHEQYF
.,TRBV27,.,TRBJ1-4,TGTGCCAGCAGTTCCGGGACATCTAATGAAAAACTGTTTTTT,CASSSGTSNEKLFF
.,TRBV28,.,TRBJ2-7,TGTGCCAGCAGTCCCGTTATGGATTGGAGGTTGCATCGGTCCTACGAGCAGTACTTC,CASSPVMDWRLHRSYEQYF
TRBD2,TRBV28,.,TRBJ2-5,TGTGCCAGCAGTCCCGCCGAGCTAGCGGAAGAGACCCAGTACTTC,CASSPAELAEETQYF
.,TRBV18,.,TRBJ2-1,TGTGCCAGCCCCCCAAGGGGCGCCAGCTCCTACAATGAGCAGTTCTTC,CASPPRGASSYNEQFF
.,TRBV20-1,.,TRBJ1-1,TGCAGTGGGGGAGTCGGCACTGAAGCTTTCTTT,CSGGVGTEAFF
.,TRBV27,.,TRBJ1-2,TGTGCCAGCAGCCAGGAGGCGCACTATGGCTACACCTTC,CASSQEAHYGYTF
.,TRBV19,.,TRBJ1-5,TGTGCCACAGTCGGGCGGGGGAATCAGCCCCAGCATTTT,CATVGRGNQPQHF
.,TRBV28,.,TRBJ1-5,TGTGCCAGCAGGAGGGTCCAGCAGCCCCAGCATTTT,CASRRVQQPQHF
TRBD1,TRBV30,.,TRBJ2-7,TGTGCCTGGAGTGTACGGGACAGAACCTACGAGCAGTACTTC,CAWSVRDRTYEQYF